The rows below give T cell receptor beta chains drawn from one sample of a study of blood T cell repertoires in COVID-19. Some clones are missing from TCRdb's copy, which holds only in-frame ones; the method was immunoSEQ multiplex PCR. The sample comprises roughly 140,000 clones, about 80% of which are singletons, and roughly 2% rests with the top ten. Sequencing was performed on peripheral blood. The receptor source for this set is a man between 65 and 85 years old with acute or convalescent COVID-19. Both conserved end residues are part of each CDR3. Each record gives: V gene, J gene, clone size, D gene, CDR3 protein, CDR3 DNA. A D gene is named only where the DNA matches it firmly. Clone sizes are given selectively: once, few, many, or a class where the clone is expanded.

V gene: TRBV5-1; J gene: TRBJ1-1; clone size: -; D gene: -; CDR3 protein: CASSLEISGNTEAFF; CDR3 DNA: TGCGCCAGCAGCTTGGAAATATCGGGAAACACTGAAGCTTTCTTT
V gene: TRBV3-1/TRBV3-2; J gene: TRBJ2-7; clone size: -; D gene: -; CDR3 protein: CASSFTEPSYEQYF; CDR3 DNA: TGTGCCAGCAGCTTCACAGAACCCTCCTACGAGCAGTACTTC
V gene: TRBV29-1; J gene: TRBJ2-7; clone size: once; D gene: TRBD2; CDR3 protein: CSVRAGGLKNYEQYF; CDR3 DNA: TGCAGCGTGCGGGCGGGGGGGCTTAAGAATTACGAGCAGTACTTC
V gene: TRBV5-1; J gene: TRBJ1-4; clone size: -; D gene: -; CDR3 protein: CASSLVAGNEKLFF; CDR3 DNA: TGCGCCAGCAGCTTGGTGGCGGGAAATGAAAAACTGTTTTTT
V gene: TRBV11-2; J gene: TRBJ2-3; clone size: -; D gene: -; CDR3 protein: CASSLGRLDTQYF; CDR3 DNA: TGTGCCAGCAGCTTAGGGCGGTTGGATACGCAGTATTTT
V gene: TRBV6-5; J gene: TRBJ1-4; clone size: -; D gene: TRBD1; CDR3 protein: CASSFSQGGEKLFF; CDR3 DNA: TGTGCCAGCAGCTTCTCCCAGGGGGGAGAAAAACTGTTTTTT
V gene: TRBV7-9; J gene: TRBJ1-6; clone size: -; D gene: -; CDR3 protein: CASSLGANSPLHF; CDR3 DNA: TGTGCCAGCAGCTTAGGGGCGAATTCACCCCTCCACTTT
V gene: TRBV3-1/TRBV3-2; J gene: TRBJ2-1; clone size: -; D gene: TRBD2; CDR3 protein: CASSQVIHTRWGGGTYNEQFF; CDR3 DNA: TGTGCCAGCAGCCAAGTTATCCATACCAGGTGGGGCGGGGGAACCTACAATGAGCAGTTCTTC
V gene: TRBV28; J gene: TRBJ1-4; clone size: -; D gene: -; CDR3 protein: CASSLTGTNEKLFF; CDR3 DNA: TGTGCCAGCAGTTTGACGGGGACTAATGAAAAACTGTTTTTT
V gene: TRBV2; J gene: TRBJ2-1; clone size: -; D gene: TRBD2; CDR3 protein: CASSEAPGLARNEQFF; CDR3 DNA: TGTGCCAGCAGTGAAGCCCCGGGACTAGCTCGCAATGAGCAGTTCTTC
V gene: TRBV5-4; J gene: TRBJ1-3; clone size: many; D gene: -; CDR3 protein: CASSSRGAGASGNTIYF; CDR3 DNA: TGTGCCAGCAGCTCCCGGGGGGCAGGGGCTTCAGGAAACACCATATATTTT
V gene: TRBV9; J gene: TRBJ2-7; clone size: -; D gene: TRBD1; CDR3 protein: CASSASGQGGGEQYF; CDR3 DNA: TGTGCCAGCAGCGCCTCGGGACAGGGGGGCGGCGAGCAGTACTTC
V gene: TRBV28; J gene: TRBJ2-7; clone size: -; D gene: TRBD1; CDR3 protein: CASQGAVDPYEQYF; CDR3 DNA: TGTGCCAGTCAGGGGGCGGTTGATCCTTACGAGCAGTACTTC
V gene: TRBV12-3/TRBV12-4; J gene: TRBJ1-1; clone size: -; D gene: -; CDR3 protein: CASRGTGNTEAFF; CDR3 DNA: TGTGCCAGCAGGGGCACAGGGAACACTGAAGCTTTCTTT
V gene: TRBV6-1; J gene: TRBJ1-2; clone size: -; D gene: TRBD1; CDR3 protein: CASSELGQGKGYTF; CDR3 DNA: TGTGCCAGCAGTGAACTGGGACAGGGTAAGGGCTACACCTTC
V gene: TRBV6-5; J gene: TRBJ2-3; clone size: -; D gene: TRBD2; CDR3 protein: CASSFTSGRAQYF; CDR3 DNA: TGTGCCAGCAGTTTCACCAGCGGGAGGGCGCAGTATTTT
V gene: TRBV3-1/TRBV3-2; J gene: TRBJ2-5; clone size: -; D gene: TRBD1; CDR3 protein: CASSEDRGPQETQYF; CDR3 DNA: TGTGCCAGCAGCGAGGACAGGGGCCCCCAAGAGACCCAGTACTTC
V gene: TRBV5-1; J gene: TRBJ2-5; clone size: -; D gene: -; CDR3 protein: CASSLEAGTGSPQYF; CDR3 DNA: TGCGCCAGCAGCTTGGAGGCGGGGACGGGTTCTCCCCAGTACTTC
V gene: TRBV7-6; J gene: TRBJ1-4; clone size: -; D gene: TRBD1; CDR3 protein: CASSSLLQGAREKLFF; CDR3 DNA: TGTGCCAGCAGCTCCTTATTACAGGGGGCTAGAGAAAAACTGTTTTTT
V gene: TRBV5-1; J gene: TRBJ2-7; clone size: once; D gene: -; CDR3 protein: CASSSLYEQYF; CDR3 DNA: TGCGCCAGCAGCTCCCTCTACGAGCAGTACTTC
V gene: TRBV9; J gene: TRBJ2-7; clone size: -; D gene: TRBD2; CDR3 protein: CASSVAAGPYEQYF; CDR3 DNA: TGTGCCAGCAGCGTGGCAGCGGGGCCCTACGAGCAGTACTTC
V gene: TRBV10-3; J gene: TRBJ2-5; clone size: -; D gene: -; CDR3 protein: CAISESKGLETQYF; CDR3 DNA: TGTGCCATCAGTGAGTCGAAGGGGTTGGAGACCCAGTACTTC
V gene: TRBV10-3; J gene: TRBJ1-1; clone size: -; D gene: -; CDR3 protein: CAISDPGGQVPYSAFF; CDR3 DNA: TGTGCCATCAGTGACCCTGGGGGCCAGGTCCCCTACAGTGCTTTCTTT
V gene: TRBV3-1/TRBV3-2; J gene: TRBJ2-3; clone size: -; D gene: TRBD2; CDR3 protein: CASSQDFTAASGTADTQYF; CDR3 DNA: TGTGCCAGCAGCCAAGATTTTACGGCGGCTAGCGGGACCGCAGATACGCAGTATTTT
V gene: TRBV7-3; J gene: TRBJ2-1; clone size: few; D gene: -; CDR3 protein: CASSLGGLQFF; CDR3 DNA: TGTGCCAGCAGCTTAGGCGGACTTCAGTTCTTC
V gene: TRBV19; J gene: TRBJ1-5; clone size: once; D gene: -; CDR3 protein: CASSVFPGEGNQPQHF; CDR3 DNA: TGTGCCAGTAGTGTCTTTCCAGGGGAGGGGAATCAGCCCCAGCATTTT
V gene: TRBV12-5; J gene: TRBJ1-4; clone size: -; D gene: -; CDR3 protein: CASGLARDEKLFF; CDR3 DNA: TGTGCTAGTGGTTTGGCCCGGGATGAAAAACTGTTTTTT
V gene: TRBV7-8; J gene: TRBJ2-5; clone size: -; D gene: TRBD1; CDR3 protein: CASSSLLPGQGRETQYF; CDR3 DNA: TGTGCCAGCAGCTCACTTCTACCGGGACAGGGCCGGGAGACCCAGTACTTC
V gene: TRBV2; J gene: TRBJ2-3; clone size: -; D gene: TRBD2; CDR3 protein: CASSVRTSGGASGSDTQYF; CDR3 DNA: TGTGCCAGCAGTGTCAGGACTAGCGGGGGGGCCTCGGGGTCCGACACGCAGTATTTT
V gene: TRBV15; J gene: TRBJ1-2; clone size: -; D gene: -; CDR3 protein: CATSRDQGGRYGYTF; CDR3 DNA: TGTGCCACCAGCAGAGACCAGGGAGGACGCTATGGCTACACCTTC
V gene: TRBV5-1; J gene: TRBJ2-3; clone size: -; D gene: TRBD1; CDR3 protein: CATTTGQGTDTQYF; CDR3 DNA: TGCGCCACCACAACCGGACAGGGAACAGATACGCAGTATTTT
V gene: TRBV30; J gene: TRBJ1-3; clone size: -; D gene: -; CDR3 protein: CAWSGTFGNTIYF; CDR3 DNA: TGTGCCTGGAGCGGGACTTTTGGAAACACCATATATTTT
V gene: TRBV19; J gene: TRBJ2-7; clone size: once; D gene: TRBD2; CDR3 protein: CASSIGLADTYEQYF; CDR3 DNA: TGTGCCAGTAGTATCGGCCTAGCGGATACCTACGAGCAGTACTTC
V gene: TRBV18; J gene: TRBJ2-3; clone size: -; D gene: TRBD1; CDR3 protein: CASSPQGVSSTDTQYF; CDR3 DNA: TGTGCCAGCTCACCCCAGGGGGTTTCAAGCACAGATACGCAGTATTTT
V gene: TRBV18; J gene: TRBJ2-3; clone size: -; D gene: -; CDR3 protein: CASSVELESTDTQYF; CDR3 DNA: TGTGCCAGCTCAGTAGAGCTAGAGAGTACAGATACGCAGTATTTT
V gene: TRBV5-1; J gene: TRBJ1-1; clone size: -; D gene: -; CDR3 protein: CASSSFSRGASDTEAFF; CDR3 DNA: TGCGCCAGCAGCTCCTTCAGTCGGGGGGCTTCGGATACTGAAGCTTTCTTT
V gene: TRBV4-1; J gene: TRBJ2-3; clone size: -; D gene: TRBD1; CDR3 protein: CASRHEGQGGDTQYF; CDR3 DNA: TGCGCCAGCAGACACGAGGGACAGGGCGGAGATACGCAGTATTTT
V gene: TRBV6-5; J gene: TRBJ2-7; clone size: -; D gene: TRBD1; CDR3 protein: CASSPGQGPHEQYF; CDR3 DNA: TGTGCCAGCAGTCCGGGACAGGGTCCCCACGAGCAGTACTTC
V gene: TRBV28; J gene: TRBJ1-5; clone size: once; D gene: -; CDR3 protein: CASTKVGLLNQPQHF; CDR3 DNA: TGTGCCAGCACTAAGGTTGGACTCCTCAATCAGCCCCAGCATTTT
V gene: TRBV4-1; J gene: TRBJ1-2; clone size: -; D gene: -; CDR3 protein: CASSQTGSYGYTF; CDR3 DNA: TGCGCCAGCAGCCAAACAGGGTCCTATGGCTACACCTTC
V gene: TRBV27; J gene: TRBJ1-4; clone size: -; D gene: -; CDR3 protein: CASSQGVGPKNEKLFF; CDR3 DNA: TGTGCCAGCAGTCAAGGGGTGGGGCCAAAGAATGAAAAACTGTTTTTT
V gene: TRBV4-1; J gene: TRBJ2-2; clone size: -; D gene: TRBD2; CDR3 protein: CASSRRGGGRSTGELFF; CDR3 DNA: TGCGCCAGCAGCCGTCGCGGCGGCGGGAGGAGCACCGGGGAGCTGTTTTTT
V gene: TRBV7-6; J gene: TRBJ2-1; clone size: -; D gene: TRBD2; CDR3 protein: CASVRTSSGQMTYNEQFF; CDR3 DNA: TGTGCCAGCGTCCGGACTAGCTCGGGCCAAATGACCTACAATGAGCAGTTCTTC
V gene: TRBV10-3; J gene: TRBJ2-3; clone size: -; D gene: -; CDR3 protein: CAVSTDLTDTQYF; CDR3 DNA: TGTGCCGTCTCGACAGACCTCACAGATACGCAGTATTTT
V gene: TRBV3-1/TRBV3-2; J gene: TRBJ2-3; clone size: -; D gene: TRBD2; CDR3 protein: CASSSHGLAENTDTQYF; CDR3 DNA: TGTGCCAGCAGCTCCCACGGGCTAGCGGAAAACACAGATACGCAGTATTTT
V gene: TRBV3-1/TRBV3-2; J gene: TRBJ2-7; clone size: -; D gene: -; CDR3 protein: CASSSSGISYEQYF; CDR3 DNA: TGTGCCAGCAGCTCCTCAGGTATTTCGTACGAGCAGTACTTC
V gene: TRBV7-2; J gene: TRBJ1-4; clone size: -; D gene: TRBD1; CDR3 protein: CASSLAQGAVEKLFF; CDR3 DNA: TGTGCCAGCAGCTTAGCGCAGGGGGCGGTTGAAAAACTGTTTTTT
V gene: TRBV11-2; J gene: TRBJ2-7; clone size: -; D gene: -; CDR3 protein: CASSSLGTSYYEQYF; CDR3 DNA: TGTGCCAGCAGCTCCCTAGGGACTTCTTATTACGAGCAGTACTTC